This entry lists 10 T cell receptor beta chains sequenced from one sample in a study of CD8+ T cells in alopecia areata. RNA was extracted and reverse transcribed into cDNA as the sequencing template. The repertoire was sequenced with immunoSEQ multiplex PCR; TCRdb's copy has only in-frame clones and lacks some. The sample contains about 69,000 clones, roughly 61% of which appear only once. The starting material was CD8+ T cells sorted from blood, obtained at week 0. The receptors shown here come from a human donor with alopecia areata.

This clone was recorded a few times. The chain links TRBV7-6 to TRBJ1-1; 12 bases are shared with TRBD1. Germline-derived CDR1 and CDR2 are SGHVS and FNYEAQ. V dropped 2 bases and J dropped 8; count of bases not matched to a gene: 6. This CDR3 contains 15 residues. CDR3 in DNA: TGTGCCAGCAGCTTATTCACGGGACAGGGGGCCGAAGCTTTCTTT. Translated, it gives CASSLFTGQGAEAFF.

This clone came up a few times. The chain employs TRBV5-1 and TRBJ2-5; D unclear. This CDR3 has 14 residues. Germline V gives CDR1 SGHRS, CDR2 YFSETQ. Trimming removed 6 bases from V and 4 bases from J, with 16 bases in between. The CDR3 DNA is TGCGCCAGCACTGGTCTCGCCCCGACAGAGACCCAGTACTTC. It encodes CASTGLAPTETQYF.

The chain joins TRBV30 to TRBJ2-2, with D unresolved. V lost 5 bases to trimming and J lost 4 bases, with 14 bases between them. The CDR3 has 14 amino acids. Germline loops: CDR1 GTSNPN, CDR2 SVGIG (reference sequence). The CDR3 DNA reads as TGTGCCTGGGATCAAGGTGGTGGCACCGGGGAGCTGTTTTTT. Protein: CAWDQGGGTGELFF.

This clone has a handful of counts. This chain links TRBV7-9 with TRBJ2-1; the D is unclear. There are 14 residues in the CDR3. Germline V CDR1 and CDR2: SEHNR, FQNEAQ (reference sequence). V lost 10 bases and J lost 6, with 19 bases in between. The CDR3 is CATANPPESNEQFF. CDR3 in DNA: TGTGCCACCGCCAACCCCCCGGAGTCCAATGAGCAGTTCTTC.

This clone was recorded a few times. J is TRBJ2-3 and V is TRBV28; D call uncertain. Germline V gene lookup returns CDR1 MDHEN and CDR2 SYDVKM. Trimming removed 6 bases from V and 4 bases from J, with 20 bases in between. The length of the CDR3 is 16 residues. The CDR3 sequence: CASRPGPPHFPDTQYF. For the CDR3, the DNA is TGTGCCAGCAGGCCTGGCCCCCCCCATTTCCCAGATACGCAGTATTTT.

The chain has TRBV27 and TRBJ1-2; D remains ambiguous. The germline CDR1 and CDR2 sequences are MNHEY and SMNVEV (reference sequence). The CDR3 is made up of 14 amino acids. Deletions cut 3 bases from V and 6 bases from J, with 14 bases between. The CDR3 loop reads CASSLLAGRDGYTF. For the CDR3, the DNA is TGTGCCAGCAGTTTGCTTGCAGGACGCGATGGCTACACCTTC.

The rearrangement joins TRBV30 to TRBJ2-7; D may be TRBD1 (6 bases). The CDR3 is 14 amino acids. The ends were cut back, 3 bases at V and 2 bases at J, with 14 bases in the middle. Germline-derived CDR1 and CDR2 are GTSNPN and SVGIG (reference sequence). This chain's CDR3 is CAWSARGETYEQYF. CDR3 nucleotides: TGTGCCTGGAGCGCCAGGGGCGAGACCTACGAGCAGTACTTC.

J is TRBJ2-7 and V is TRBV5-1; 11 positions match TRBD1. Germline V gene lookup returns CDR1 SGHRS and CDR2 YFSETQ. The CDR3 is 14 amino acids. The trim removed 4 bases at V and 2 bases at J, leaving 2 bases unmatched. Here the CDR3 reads CASSPGQGAYEQYF. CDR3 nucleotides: TGCGCCAGCAGCCCGGGACAGGGGGCCTACGAGCAGTACTTC.

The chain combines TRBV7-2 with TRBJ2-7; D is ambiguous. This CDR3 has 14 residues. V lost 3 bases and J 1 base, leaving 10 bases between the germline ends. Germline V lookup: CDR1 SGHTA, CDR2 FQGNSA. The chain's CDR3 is CASSLDSISYEQYF. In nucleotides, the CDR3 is TGTGCCAGCAGCTTGGATAGCATTTCCTACGAGCAGTACTTC.

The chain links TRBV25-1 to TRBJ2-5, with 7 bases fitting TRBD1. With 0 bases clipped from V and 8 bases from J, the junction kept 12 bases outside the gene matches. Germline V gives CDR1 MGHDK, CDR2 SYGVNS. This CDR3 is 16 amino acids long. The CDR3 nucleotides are TGTGCCAGCAGTGAATATATCTCGGAACAGGGGATAACCCAGTACTTC. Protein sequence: CASSEYISEQGITQYF.